The 28 T cell receptor beta chains below all came from one sample that was sequenced in a study of shared clonotypes between healthy human individuals. The method was immunoSEQ multiplex PCR; TCRdb's version includes in-frame clones alone and lacks a portion of them. Here the sample spans fewer than 1.6 million clones, approximately 98.5% being singletons. The sample comprised naive CD4+ T cells sorted from blood. Sample subset: CD45RA+ positively selected. These TCRs come from a man aged 25 to 40 in good health.

The V call is TRBV5-1, the J call TRBJ2-3; possibly TRBD2 for D (5 bases). CDR1 and CDR2 from the germline V gene are SGHRS and YFSETQ. The CDR3 has 14 residues. The ends were cut back, 0 bases at V and 6 bases at J, with 11 bases in the middle. The CDR3 sequence: CASSLDTRFDTQYF. CDR3 nucleotides: TGCGCCAGCAGCTTGGATACTAGATTTGATACGCAGTATTTT.

The gene calls are TRBV27 and TRBJ2-7; the match to TRBD1 covers 8 bases. This CDR3 is built from 14 residues. V lost 6 bases and J lost 4; bases outside the gene matches: 8. CDR1 is MNHEY, CDR2 SMNVEV, per germline (reference sequence). In DNA form, the CDR3 reads TGTGCCAGCAGCGCTCGAGACAGGGGATACGAGCAGTACTTC. It specifies CASSARDRGYEQYF.

The chain combines TRBV5-1 with TRBJ2-7; TRBD2 matches 10 bases. The junction had 9 bases not matched to a gene; V was cut back by 3 bases and J by 6 bases. The CDR3 runs to 15 residues. The germline gives CDR1 SGHRS, CDR2 YFSETQ. This CDR3 reads CASSYTSGRVGEQYF. CDR3 DNA sequence: TGCGCCAGCAGCTACACCAGCGGGAGGGTGGGCGAGCAGTACTTC.

V gene TRBV6-5 combines with J gene TRBJ1-2; D is perhaps TRBD1 (6 bases). The germline V and J ends were trimmed by 8 bases and 0 bases, with 7 bases remaining between them. Germline assignment: CDR1 MNHEY and CDR2 SVGAGI. This CDR3 has 12 residues. The CDR3 region has the DNA TGTGCCAGCTACAGGGCTAACTATGGCTACACCTTC. Translated: CASYRANYGYTF.

The rearrangement uses TRBV2 and TRBJ2-2; D possibly corresponds to TRBD1 (6 bases). V was pared by 6 bases and J by 6 bases, with 11 bases between. Germline lookup yields CDR1 SNHLY and CDR2 FYNNEI. This CDR3 has 13 amino acids. CDR3 amino acids: CASRDRRSGELFF. In nucleotides, the CDR3 is TGTGCCAGCAGAGACAGGAGGTCCGGGGAGCTGTTTTTT.

The rearrangement joins TRBV7-2 to TRBJ1-2; TRBD1 matches 7 bases. The CDR3 is 14 amino acids. V shed 5 bases and J 3 bases; nucleotides not matched to a gene: 6. Looked up from germline, CDR1 is SGHTA and CDR2 is FQGNSA. CDR3 amino acids: CASSRTGSDYGYTF. CDR3 nucleotides: TGTGCCAGCAGCCGGACAGGATCCGACTATGGCTACACCTTC.

The J gene is TRBJ2-7, the V gene TRBV2; 12 nucleotides agree with TRBD2. Trimming cost V 9 bases and J 2 bases; bases outside gene matches: 2. Germline V gene sequence: CDR1 SNHLY, CDR2 FYNNEI. This CDR3 has 13 amino acids. CDR3 in DNA: TGTGCCAGTTCTAGCGGGAGGGCCTACGAGCAGTACTTC. Encoded protein: CASSSGRAYEQYF.

Points on this clone: This specimen includes other DNA sequences encoding the same CDR3. V is TRBV28 and J is TRBJ1-5; no clear D. From germline, CDR1 is MDHEN and CDR2 SYDVKM. Trimming took 3 bases from V and 5 from J, leaving 8 bases between them. The CDR3 sequence is 13 residues long. Written as DNA, the CDR3 is TGTGCCAGCAGTTTGTTGGGCCATCAGCCCCAGCATTTT. This encodes CASSLLGHQPQHF.

This chain joins TRBV28 and TRBJ1-2; D unclear. Trimming removed 9 bases at V and 8 bases at J, with 13 bases between. From germline, CDR1 is MDHEN and CDR2 SYDVKM. This CDR3 comprises 11 residues. CDR3 nucleotide sequence: TGTGCCAGTCGGAGAAAGTCGGGCTACACCTTC. Its translation: CASRRKSGYTF.

The J gene is TRBJ2-7, the V gene TRBV18, with TRBD1 matching 8 bases. Germline loops: CDR1 KGHSH, CDR2 LQKENI. Trimming removed 5 bases from V and 6 bases from J; junction bases left unmatched: 24. This CDR3 has 19 amino acids. CDR3 nucleotide sequence: TGTGCCAGCTCATCGCAGGGGGCTTCAAACCACTCCCCAAGATCCGAGCAGTACTTC. Translated, it gives CASSSQGASNHSPRSEQYF.

This rearrangement joins TRBV28 to TRBJ2-3; 10 bases match TRBD2. Germline-derived CDR1 and CDR2 are MDHEN and SYDVKM. The CDR3 contains 15 residues. Germline trimming cut 8 bases from V and 3 bases from J; bases unmatched to any gene: 8. The CDR3 reads CASGASGRGTDTQYF. The CDR3 nucleotides are TGTGCCAGCGGGGCTAGCGGGAGAGGAACAGATACGCAGTATTTT.

As for this clone: This same CDR3 is encoded by further DNA sequences in the sample. V gene TRBV27 combines with J gene TRBJ2-7; D uncertain. This CDR3 is built from 13 residues. Germline CDR1 and CDR2: MNHEY and SMNVEV (reference sequence). Trimming removed 5 bases from V and 0 bases from J, with 8 bases in between. CDR3 sequence reads: CASSPRTSYEQYF. The CDR3 DNA is TGTGCCAGCAGTCCGAGGACCTCCTACGAGCAGTACTTC.

The chain carries TRBV7-9 and TRBJ2-7; D unresolved. V dropped 5 bases and J dropped 6 bases, with 11 bases sitting between them. Germline V gene lookup returns CDR1 SEHNR and CDR2 FQNEAQ (reference sequence). CDR3 length: 12 amino acids. The CDR3 DNA follows: TGTGCCAGCAGCACCCCCAGCTCCGAGCAGTACTTC. Translated, it gives CASSTPSSEQYF.

The chain carries TRBV9 and TRBJ2-1, with TRBD1 matching over 7 bases. J was trimmed by 3 bases and V by 7 bases; bases with no gene match: 19. Germline values: CDR1 SGDLS, CDR2 YYNGEE. This CDR3 contains 18 residues. CDR3 sequence reads: CASSQEGGAYVSYNEQFF. The CDR3 DNA follows: TGTGCCAGCTCCCAAGAAGGGGGCGCTTATGTGAGCTACAATGAGCAGTTCTTC.

The CDR3 sequence is CARSLVDKVRGRAVAGQETQYF. As DNA, the CDR3 is TGTGCCAGAAGCTTGGTGGATAAGGTTCGCGGGAGGGCCGTCGCCGGCCAGGAGACCCAGTACTTC. The rearrangement joins TRBV5-3 to TRBJ2-5, with 9 bases identical to TRBD2. TRBV5-3 falls under the ORF class, with uncertain function. The CDR3 has 22 amino acids. Germline trimming cut 0 bases from V and 5 bases from J; bases unmatched to any gene: 26.

The chain combines TRBV9 with TRBJ2-5; TRBD2 might be the D (6 bases). Trimming took off 1 base at V and 7 bases at J, with 11 bases between the two ends. The CDR3 runs 13 residues. Per the germline V gene, CDR1 is SGDLS and CDR2 is YYNGEE. The CDR3, as DNA: TGTGCCAGCAGCGTATATTCGGAGGGGACCCAGTACTTC. Encoded protein: CASSVYSEGTQYF.

Details on this clone: This sample also contains other DNA sequences that code for the same CDR3. The J gene is TRBJ1-1, the V gene TRBV20-1; D remains unclear. The CDR3 has 11 residues. V lost 3 bases and J 2 bases, leaving 4 bases between the germline ends. Looked up from germline, CDR1 is DFQATT and CDR2 is SNEGSKA (reference sequence). The CDR3 DNA reads TGCAGTGCTAGGGAAAACACTGAAGCTTTCTTT. Translating gives CSARENTEAFF.

The chain links TRBV2 to TRBJ1-1, with a weak D call TRBD1 (6 bases). Germline CDR1 reads SNHLY; CDR2 reads FYNNEI. V lost 6 bases and J 1 base, leaving 12 bases between the germline ends. The CDR3 length is 14 residues. CDR3 sequence: CASSKDSPNTEAFF. The CDR3 region has the DNA TGTGCCAGCAGCAAGGACAGTCCGAACACTGAAGCTTTCTTT.

The rearrangement links TRBV5-5 to TRBJ2-3; D remains unclear. The V and J ends lost 5 bases and 5 bases respectively, with 12 bases between them. The CDR3 spans 13 residues. The germline V gene encodes CDR1 SGHKS and CDR2 YYEKEE (reference sequence). The CDR3: CASRPEVGDTQYF. The CDR3 DNA reads TGTGCCAGCAGGCCCGAGGTCGGAGATACGCAGTATTTT.

The chain links TRBV7-9 to TRBJ2-3, with D uncertain. The CDR3 spans 14 residues. Germline lookup yields CDR1 SEHNR and CDR2 FQNEAQ (reference sequence). The V end was cut by 5 bases, the J end by 1 base, with 10 bases between. DNA for the CDR3: TGTGCCAGCAGCCCCTCCTACCGCACAGATACGCAGTATTTT. It encodes CASSPSYRTDTQYF.

V is TRBV11-1 and J is TRBJ2-1; 9 bases line up with TRBD2. CDR1 is SGHAT and CDR2 is FQDESV in the germline V gene (reference sequence). This CDR3 contains 14 residues. The J segment lost 7 bases and the V segment lost 5 bases, leaving 6 bases of the junction unmatched. The CDR3 sequence is CASSPLLAGNEQFF. CDR3 sequence (DNA): TGTGCCAGCAGCCCCCTGCTAGCGGGAAATGAGCAGTTCTTC.

The V gene is TRBV18, the J gene TRBJ2-3; D is unclear. The germline V and J ends were trimmed by 4 bases and 2 bases, with 10 bases remaining between them. The germline V gene encodes CDR1 KGHSH and CDR2 LQKENI. The CDR3 length is 14 residues. The DNA of the CDR3 is TGTGCCAGCTCACGAGGTGTACACACAGATACGCAGTATTTT. This encodes CASSRGVHTDTQYF. The full variable domain, its missing parts supplied by reference TRBV18 and TRBJ2-3, is NAGVMQNPRHLVRRRGQEARLRCSPMKGHSHVYWYRQLPEEGLKFMVYLQKENIIDESGMPKERFSAEFPKEGPSILRIQQVVRGDSAAYFCASSRGVHTDTQYFGPGTRLTVL.

This rearrangement joins TRBV15 to TRBJ2-5; no definite D call. With 0 bases removed from V and 5 bases from J, the gap between germline ends came to 13 bases. The germline V gene has CDR1 LNHNV and CDR2 YYDKDF (reference sequence). The CDR3 sequence is 15 residues long. The CDR3 protein is CATSRDLSSWETQYF. CDR3 nucleotide sequence: TGTGCCACCAGCAGAGATCTTAGTAGCTGGGAGACCCAGTACTTC.

A note on this clone: An end of the junction does not agree with germline; a read error may underlie this. The rearrangement links TRBV7-7 to TRBJ2-7; TRBD2 is a possible D gene (5 bases). CDR3 length: 17 residues. Per the germline V gene, CDR1 is SSHAT and CDR2 is FNYEAQ (reference sequence). CDR3 coding DNA: TGTGCTAGCAGCTTCGAGAAATCAGTGGCGGAGGACTACGAGCAGTACTTC. Its translation: CASSFEKSVAEDYEQYF.

The chain carries TRBV4-3 and TRBJ2-3, with D hard to call. The germline V gene has CDR1 LGHNA and CDR2 YSLEER. This CDR3 spans 15 amino acids. Between the trimmed V and J ends, which lost 0 bases and 1 base, there was a span of 8 bases. CDR3 in DNA: TGCGCCAGCAGCCAAGAATACATGGGCACAGATACGCAGTATTTT. Protein product: CASSQEYMGTDTQYF.

Regarding this clone: Other DNA sequences of this sample code for an identical CDR3. The chain uses TRBV6-6 and TRBJ1-1; 8 nucleotides line up with TRBD1. V trimming: 7 bases; J trimming: 1 base; junction bases outside the gene matches: 2. The CDR3 totals 13 residues. Per the germline V gene, CDR1 is MNHNY and CDR2 is SVGAGI (reference sequence). The DNA for the CDR3 is TGTGCCAGCAAAGGACAGGGGAACACTGAAGCTTTCTTT. This codes for CASKGQGNTEAFF.

The chain joins TRBV2 to TRBJ2-7; tentative D call: TRBD2 (8 bases). Trimming stripped 6 bases from V and 2 bases from J, with 17 bases between. The germline gives CDR1 SNHLY, CDR2 FYNNEI. The CDR3 has 15 amino acids. Written as DNA, the CDR3 is TGTGCCAGCAGGGCCAGGGGGGGACTAGCCTACGAGCAGTACTTC. Its protein is CASRARGGLAYEQYF. Based on the CDR3 plus reference TRBV2 and TRBJ2-7, the full variable domain is EPEVTQTPSHQVTQMGQEVILRCVPISNHLYFYWYRQILGQKVEFLVSFYNNEISEKSEIFDDQFSVERPDGSNFTLKIRSTKLEDSAMYFCASRARGGLAYEQYFGPGTRLTVT.

The chain joins TRBV28 to TRBJ1-3, with D uncertain. Trimming left V 3 bases short and J 4 bases short, with 13 bases between. The CDR3 covers 15 residues. CDR1 is MDHEN and CDR2 is SYDVKM in the germline V gene. The CDR3 spells CASSFRGVLGNTIYF. Written as DNA, the CDR3 is TGTGCCAGCAGTTTTCGGGGAGTCTTGGGAAACACCATATATTTT. Full variable domain (rest looked up from reference TRBV28 and TRBJ1-3): DVKVTQSSRYLVKRTGEKVFLECVQDMDHENMFWYRQDPGLGLRLIYFSYDVKMKEKGDIPEGYSVSREKKERFSLILESASTNQTSMYLCASSFRGVLGNTIYFGEGSWLTVV.